These 30 T cell receptor beta chains originate from one sample sequenced in a study of T cells in Graves' hyperthyroidism and ophthalmopathy. Amplified TCR beta CDR3 regions derived from RNA transcripts. Initially, a first-round RT-PCR of the TCR CDR3 employed the HTBI primer set. In TCRdb, the multiplex PCR reads were re-called with MiXCR into one record per CDR3 protein. The table has approximately 200,000 distinct CDR3 sequences, roughly 18% seen once. Sequenced sample: blood. The receptors here all came from a man between 35 and 55 years old with Graves' hyperthyroidism.

This clonotype showed up just once. The chain combines TRBV19 with TRBJ1-2; perhaps TRBD1 as D (5 bases). The germline V and J ends were trimmed by 3 bases and 8 bases, with 16 bases remaining between them. The CDR3 has 14 amino acids. CDR1 is LNHDA and CDR2 is SQIVND in the germline V gene (reference sequence). Written as DNA, the CDR3 is TGTGCCAGTAGTATTGGGACCCTCGTCGGAGGCTACACCTTC. Translation: CASSIGTLVGGYTF.

The chain is built from TRBV5-1 and TRBJ2-7; no clear D gene. Trimming removed 0 bases at V and 8 bases at J, with 0 bases between. The CDR3 is 9 residues long. CDR1 and CDR2 from the germline V gene are SGHRS and YFSETQ. CDR3 in amino acids: CASSLEQYF. In DNA form, the CDR3 reads TGCGCCAGCAGCTTGGAGCAGTACTTC.

This clonotype was recorded a few times. The CDR3 region has the DNA TGCAGTGCTCACTGGGCGGGGAGGAACACTGAAGCTTTCTTT. Its protein is CSAHWAGRNTEAFF. This sequence joins TRBV20-1 and TRBJ1-1; D ambiguous. CDR1 and CDR2 from the germline V gene are DFQATT and SNEGSKA (reference sequence). This CDR3 spans 14 amino acids. V was shortened by 5 bases and J by 1 base, with 14 bases between the two germline ends.

This clonotype came up many times. J is TRBJ2-1 and V is TRBV7-9; D is unclear. Per the germline V gene, CDR1 is SEHNR and CDR2 is FQNEAQ (reference sequence). Deletions cut 5 bases from V and 5 bases from J, with 19 bases between. There are 16 residues in the CDR3. The DNA of the CDR3 is TGTGCCAGCAGCCCGGCTACTATAGGGTTCGACAATGAGCAGTTCTTC. It encodes CASSPATIGFDNEQFF.

This clonotype was seen at least ten times. The chain couples TRBV27 to TRBJ2-1, with D maybe TRBD1 (5 bases). The germline V and J ends were trimmed by 3 bases and 8 bases, with 8 bases remaining between them. From germline, CDR1 is MNHEY and CDR2 SMNVEV (reference sequence). CDR3 length equals 12 residues. The CDR3 DNA follows: TGTGCCAGCAGTTTTCGCAGGGATGAGCAGTTCTTC. It yields the protein CASSFRRDEQFF.

The chain recombines TRBV5-1 with TRBJ2-1; 9 bases fit TRBD1. The V segment lost 5 bases and the J segment 2 bases; nucleotides outside the gene matches: 8. CDR3 length equals 16 residues. Germline loops: CDR1 SGHRS, CDR2 YFSETQ. The CDR3 sequence: CASRPPGQGTYNEQFF. The CDR3 DNA reads as TGCGCCAGCAGGCCTCCGGGACAGGGAACCTACAATGAGCAGTTCTTC. The variable domain in full, with the rest retrieved from reference TRBV5-1 and TRBJ2-1, is KAGVTQTPRYLIKTRGQQVTLSCSPISGHRSVSWYQQTPGQGLQFLFEYFSETQRNKGNFPGRFSGRQFSNSRSEMNVSTLELGDSALYLCASRPPGQGTYNEQFFGPGTRLTVL.

As concerns this clonotype: A much larger clone differs by one base, so this may be a read error. The V gene is TRBV3-1, the J gene TRBJ2-5; the D gene is possibly TRBD1 (6 bases). Germline V CDR1 and CDR2: LGHDT, YNNKEL (reference sequence). The germline V and J ends were trimmed by 1 base and 9 bases, with 15 bases remaining between them. The CDR3 contains 14 residues. The CDR3 nucleotides are TGTGCCAGCAGCCAAGGTACAGGGACGGAGGCCCAGTACTTC. It encodes CASSQGTGTEAQYF.

The chain combines TRBV7-2 with TRBJ1-1, with D perhaps TRBD1 (5 bases). The CDR3 totals 16 residues. Germline assignment: CDR1 SGHTA and CDR2 FQGNSA. V was cut by 5 bases and J by 6 bases, with 22 bases left in between. The DNA for the CDR3 is TGTGCCAGCAGCGAGCGACAGAGCGGGTCGAAGGCTGAAGCTTTCTTT. This translates into CASSERQSGSKAEAFF. Full variable domain (rest looked up from reference TRBV7-2 and TRBJ1-1): GAGVSQSPSNKVTEKGKDVELRCDPISGHTALYWYRQSLGQGLEFLIYFQGNSAPDKSGLPSDRFSAERTGGSVSTLTIQRTQQEDSAVYLCASSERQSGSKAEAFFGQGTRLTVV.

This clonotype was counted at least ten times. This chain joins TRBV20-1 and TRBJ2-2, with D hard to call. The CDR3 extends over 12 amino acids. Germline-derived CDR1 and CDR2 are DFQATT and SNEGSKA (reference sequence). The V gene lost 3 bases and the J gene lost 4 bases, with 6 bases spanning the gap. Written as DNA, the CDR3 is TGCAGTGCTAGGACAAGCACCGGGGAGCTGTTTTTT. Residues: CSARTSTGELFF.

The J gene is TRBJ1-4, the V gene TRBV28; 7 bases are a match to TRBD1. Losses at the gene ends were 6 bases for V and 7 bases for J; bases not matched to a gene: 2. The germline V gene has CDR1 MDHEN and CDR2 SYDVKM. The CDR3 has 12 residues. The CDR3, as DNA: TGTGCCAGCAGGACAGGGTTTGAAAAACTGTTTTTT. It yields the protein CASRTGFEKLFF.

The CDR3 region has the DNA TGTGCCAGCAGTGAGGACGGGTTCAATCAGCCCCAGCATTTT. This gives the protein CASSEDGFNQPQHF. The chain links TRBV6-1 to TRBJ1-5; D gene ambiguous. V gave up 3 bases and J gave up 3 bases, with 9 bases separating them. CDR1 and CDR2 from the germline V gene are MNHNS and SASEGT. The CDR3 consists of 14 residues.

This clonotype appeared many times. The rearrangement links TRBV5-1 to TRBJ2-7; D may be TRBD1 or TRBD2 (5 bases each). Germline loops: CDR1 SGHRS, CDR2 YFSETQ. V gave up 2 bases and J gave up 4 bases, with 10 bases separating them. There are 13 residues in the CDR3. The CDR3 sequence: CASSFEGRYEQYF. For the CDR3, the DNA is TGCGCCAGCAGCTTTGAGGGGCGATACGAGCAGTACTTC.

This clonotype was observed many times. The V and J genes are TRBV7-2 and TRBJ1-4; D is unresolved. The V gene's germline CDR1 is SGHTA and CDR2 FQGNSA. The CDR3 is 15 amino acids. V was clipped by 5 bases and J by 8 bases, with 18 bases between them. CDR3 sequence (DNA): TGTGCCAGCAGCGAGACGCGGTCTTCTGGGGAAAAACTGTTTTTT. It yields the protein CASSETRSSGEKLFF.

The table lists this clonotype with many counts. The chain joins TRBV27 to TRBJ1-2; TRBD1 matches at 7 bases. Germline CDR1 and CDR2: MNHEY and SMNVEV (reference sequence). With 5 bases clipped from V and 2 bases from J, the junction kept 8 bases outside the gene matches. The CDR3 consists of 15 residues. This chain's CDR3 is CASSPTTGLNYGYTF. The CDR3 region has the DNA TGTGCCAGCAGTCCAACGACAGGGCTCAACTATGGCTACACCTTC.

This clonotype showed up many times. This chain uses TRBV5-1 with TRBJ2-1; 10 nucleotides align to TRBD2. The CDR3 loop spans 19 amino acids. The V and J ends lost 5 bases and 8 bases, in that order; junction bases with no gene match: 22. Germline loops: CDR1 SGHRS, CDR2 YFSETQ. CDR3: CASSSSGGPLGIRQYEQFF. The CDR3 nucleotides read TGCGCCAGCAGTTCTAGCGGGGGCCCCCTCGGTATTCGTCAATATGAGCAGTTCTTC.

The V gene is TRBV24-1, the J gene TRBJ2-1, with a weak D call TRBD2 (5 bases). Germline assignment: CDR1 KGHDR and CDR2 SFDVKD. Trimming removed 1 base at V and 8 bases at J, with 11 bases between. CDR3 length: 14 residues. The CDR3: CATSDFGGQDEQFF. In DNA form, the CDR3 reads TGTGCCACCAGTGATTTCGGAGGCCAAGATGAGCAGTTCTTC.

The rearrangement links TRBV29-1 to TRBJ1-5, with D possibly matching TRBD1 (6 bases). The V gene's germline CDR1 is SQVTM and CDR2 ANQGSEA. The ends were cut back, 5 bases at V and 7 bases at J, with 15 bases in the middle. CDR3 size: 13 residues. CDR3: CSVKAGEWQPQHF. CDR3 sequence (DNA): TGCAGCGTTAAAGCAGGGGAGTGGCAGCCCCAGCATTTT.

This chain links TRBV3-2 with TRBJ1-1; the D call in the table, TRBD1, was not verified against the DNA. TRBV3-2 is a known pseudogene. This CDR3 is built from 16 residues. The CDR3: CASSPGPRQGSTEAFF. DNA of the CDR3: TGTGCCAGCAGCCCCGGACCAAGACAGGGATCCACTGAAGCTTTCTTT.

This clonotype was recorded many times. This rearrangement joins TRBV28 to TRBJ2-7; D gene unclear. The V end was cut by 3 bases, the J end by 3 bases, with 9 bases between. CDR3 length: 13 residues. Germline V gene data show CDR1 as MDHEN and CDR2 as SYDVKM. Written as DNA, the CDR3 is TGTGCCAGCAGTTTGGTGGGATTCTACGAGCAGTACTTC. Translated, it gives CASSLVGFYEQYF.

The V gene is TRBV5-1, the J gene TRBJ2-3; no clear D. Between the trimmed V and J ends, which lost 0 bases and 8 bases, there was a span of 16 bases. Germline assignment: CDR1 SGHRS and CDR2 YFSETQ. The CDR3 length is 15 residues. DNA of the CDR3: TGCGCCAGCAGCTTGGGGTTCGGAGCGTTCGCTACGCAGTATTTT. This encodes CASSLGFGAFATQYF.

Only a few counts were recorded for this clonotype. The CDR3 here is CASRLRQRDGYTF. The CDR3 coding sequence is TGTGCCAGTAGACTGCGGCAGAGGGATGGCTACACCTTC. The rearrangement links TRBV19 to TRBJ1-2; no clear D. Per the germline V gene, CDR1 is LNHDA and CDR2 is SQIVND (reference sequence). The CDR3 length is 13 residues. With 6 bases removed from V and 6 bases from J, the gap between germline ends came to 14 bases.

This clonotype was detected ten times or more. This chain joins TRBV7-3 and TRBJ2-3, with 8 bases identical to TRBD2. Per the germline V gene, CDR1 is SGHTA and CDR2 is FQGTGA. Germline trimming cut 1 base from V and 2 bases from J; bases unmatched to any gene: 5. This CDR3 region has 16 residues. The CDR3 sequence: CASSLKGGGYTDTQYF. DNA of the CDR3: TGTGCCAGCAGCTTAAAGGGCGGGGGGTACACAGATACGCAGTATTTT. Full variable domain (missing parts from reference TRBV7-3 and TRBJ2-3): GAGVSQTPSNKVTEKGKYVELRCDPISGHTALYWYRQSLGQGPEFLIYFQGTGAADDSGLPNDRFFAVRPEGSVSTLKIQRTERGDSAVYLCASSLKGGGYTDTQYFGPGTRLTVL.

This clonotype was seen once. For the CDR3, the DNA is TGTGCCAGCAATCGGGACAGGGGGGGATACAATGAGCAGTTCTTC. Its translation: CASNRDRGGYNEQFF. The rearrangement links TRBV2 to TRBJ2-1; TRBD1 matches 11 bases. The germline gives CDR1 SNHLY, CDR2 FYNNEI. CDR3 size: 15 residues. V lost 7 bases and J lost 4; bases outside the gene matches: 6. The whole variable domain, filled in from reference TRBV2 and TRBJ2-1, reads EPEVTQTPSHQVTQMGQEVILRCVPISNHLYFYWYRQILGQKVEFLVSFYNNEISEKSEIFDDQFSVERPDGSNFTLKIRSTKLEDSAMYFCASNRDRGGYNEQFFGPGTRLTVL.

This clonotype showed up many times. J is TRBJ2-2 and V is TRBV7-3; no clear D gene. Per germline, CDR1 SGHTA and CDR2 FQGTGA. V shed 2 bases and J shed 2 bases, with 3 bases lying between them. This CDR3 is built from 13 residues. As DNA, the CDR3 is TGTGCCAGCAGCTTAGATAACACCGGGGAGCTGTTTTTT. It codes for CASSLDNTGELFF.

This clonotype has just a few counts. The J gene is TRBJ2-7, the V gene TRBV7-3; weak D call: TRBD1 (6 bases). V was clipped by 1 base and J by 5 bases, with 12 bases between them. This CDR3 is 14 amino acids long. Germline CDR1 reads SGHTA; CDR2 reads FQGTGA. CDR3 nucleotide sequence: TGTGCCAGCAGCTTAAACAGGGTAGATAACGAGCAGTACTTC. Translated: CASSLNRVDNEQYF. Full variable domain (outside the CDR3, taken from reference TRBV7-3 and TRBJ2-7): GAGVSQTPSNKVTEKGKYVELRCDPISGHTALYWYRQSLGQGPEFLIYFQGTGAADDSGLPNDRFFAVRPEGSVSTLKIQRTERGDSAVYLCASSLNRVDNEQYFGPGTRLTVT.

The V and J genes are TRBV18 and TRBJ2-5, with D possibly called TRBD1 or TRBD2 (5 bases each). The V end was cut by 3 bases, the J end by 3 bases, with 17 bases between. The CDR3 has 16 residues. The V gene's germline CDR1 is KGHSH and CDR2 LQKENI. CDR3 loop: CASSPRGTRGEETQYF. The CDR3 nucleotides read TGTGCCAGCTCACCGCGCGGTACAAGGGGAGAAGAGACCCAGTACTTC.

This clonotype was seen ten or more times. The chain employs TRBV7-9 and TRBJ1-4; tentatively, D is TRBD1 (6 bases). The CDR3 contains 14 residues. V was cut by 2 bases and J by 5 bases, with 9 bases left in between. Germline V CDR1 and CDR2: SEHNR, FQNEAQ (reference sequence). For the CDR3, the DNA is TGTGCCAGCAGCTTACCTCAGGGGAATGAAAAACTGTTTTTT. Translation gives CASSLPQGNEKLFF.

This clonotype was detected many times. The chain is built from TRBV7-3 and TRBJ2-7; TRBD1 or TRBD2 may be the D gene (6 bases each). The germline V gene encodes CDR1 SGHTA and CDR2 FQGTGA. The CDR3 totals 15 residues. Deletions cut 6 bases from V and 4 bases from J, with 19 bases between. CDR3 in DNA: TGTGCCAGCAGTTTAGGGGCAGGGGAGGTTTACGAGCAGTACTTC. It codes for CASSLGAGEVYEQYF. The variable domain in full, with the rest retrieved from reference TRBV7-3 and TRBJ2-7, is GAGVSQTPSNKVTEKGKYVELRCDPISGHTALYWYRQSLGQGPEFLIYFQGTGAADDSGLPNDRFFAVRPEGSVSTLKIQRTERGDSAVYLCASSLGAGEVYEQYFGPGTRLTVT.

This clonotype was observed a handful of times. The chain combines TRBV5-1 with TRBJ1-3; no firm D call. The CDR3 has 12 amino acids. V lost 3 bases and J lost 6, with 7 bases in between. CDR1 and CDR2 (germline): SGHRS, YFSETQ. CDR3 protein: CASSSATNTIYF. CDR3 in DNA: TGCGCCAGCAGCTCCGCCACAAACACCATATATTTT. The full variable domain, completed using reference TRBV5-1 and TRBJ1-3, is KAGVTQTPRYLIKTRGQQVTLSCSPISGHRSVSWYQQTPGQGLQFLFEYFSETQRNKGNFPGRFSGRQFSNSRSEMNVSTLELGDSALYLCASSSATNTIYFGEGSWLTVV.

This clonotype was observed many times. The rearrangement uses TRBV7-3 and TRBJ1-1; unclear D gene. Germline CDR1 reads SGHTA; CDR2 reads FQGTGA. V lost 1 base and J lost 0, with 9 bases in between. The CDR3 consists of 15 residues. This chain's CDR3 is CASSLNDGLNTEAFF. As DNA, the CDR3 is TGTGCCAGCAGCTTAAATGACGGATTGAACACTGAAGCTTTCTTT.